The clone carrying this T cell receptor (beta chain) was detected only once. The data belong to a study of blood T cell repertoires in COVID-19. The germline gives CDR1 SQVTM, CDR2 ANQGSEA. This CDR3 contains 14 residues. V lost 4 bases and J 2 bases, leaving 14 bases between the germline ends. Exposed participants encountered a COVID-19 case during the 2 weeks preceding study entry. Authors' methods: Amplification of reference gene primers provided the estimated nucleated cell counts. Sequenced by immunoSEQ multiplex PCR; TCRdb stores in-frame clones only, minus some. V, J and clone size were drawn from that table, and D and trimming were deduced from the DNA. The sample lists more than 300,000 clones, more than 85% occurring once.

The specimen sequenced was PBMCs or T cells enriched from blood (not recorded which). This receptor was obtained from a woman in her forties who had been exposed to COVID-19. The chain has TRBV29-1 and TRBJ1-2, with a possible D match to TRBD1 (6 bases). The CDR3 spells CSVGAGGENYGYTF. In DNA, the CDR3 is TGCAGCGTTGGGGCTGGGGGCGAGAACTATGGCTACACCTTC.